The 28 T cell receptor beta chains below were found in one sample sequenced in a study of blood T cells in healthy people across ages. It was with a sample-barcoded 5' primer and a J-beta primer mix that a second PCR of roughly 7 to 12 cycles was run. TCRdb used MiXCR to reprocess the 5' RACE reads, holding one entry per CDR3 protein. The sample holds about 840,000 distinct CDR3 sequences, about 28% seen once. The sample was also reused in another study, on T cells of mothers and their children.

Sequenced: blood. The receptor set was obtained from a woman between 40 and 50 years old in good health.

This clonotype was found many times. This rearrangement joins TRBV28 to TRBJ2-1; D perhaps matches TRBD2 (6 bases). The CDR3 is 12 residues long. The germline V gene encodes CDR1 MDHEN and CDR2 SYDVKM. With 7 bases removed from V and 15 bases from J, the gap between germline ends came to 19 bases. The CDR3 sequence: CASISGGRIPFF. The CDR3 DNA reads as TGTGCCAGCATCTCCGGGGGACGGATCCCGTTCTTC.

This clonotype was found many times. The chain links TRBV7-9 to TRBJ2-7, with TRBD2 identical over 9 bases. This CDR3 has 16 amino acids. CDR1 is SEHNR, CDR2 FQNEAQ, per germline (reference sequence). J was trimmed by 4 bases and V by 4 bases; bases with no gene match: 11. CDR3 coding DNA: TGTGCCAGCAGCTCACCCCCAGCGGGGGGACTGTACGAGCAGTACTTC. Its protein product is CASSSPPAGGLYEQYF.

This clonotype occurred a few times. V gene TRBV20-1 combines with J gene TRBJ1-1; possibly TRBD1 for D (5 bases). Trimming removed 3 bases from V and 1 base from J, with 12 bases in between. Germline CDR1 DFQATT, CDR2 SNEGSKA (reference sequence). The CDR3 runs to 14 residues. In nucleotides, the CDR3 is TGCAGTGCTAGGCCCGGTGGGGGGAACACTGAAGCTTTCTTT. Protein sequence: CSARPGGGNTEAFF.

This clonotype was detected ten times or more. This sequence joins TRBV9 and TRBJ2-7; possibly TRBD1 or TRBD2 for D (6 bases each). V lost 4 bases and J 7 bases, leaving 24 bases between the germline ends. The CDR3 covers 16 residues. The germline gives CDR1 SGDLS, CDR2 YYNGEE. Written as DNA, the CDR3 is TGTGCCAGCAGCTCACCAGGGGTGGAGGGGCGTTGGGAGCAGTACTTC. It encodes CASSSPGVEGRWEQYF.

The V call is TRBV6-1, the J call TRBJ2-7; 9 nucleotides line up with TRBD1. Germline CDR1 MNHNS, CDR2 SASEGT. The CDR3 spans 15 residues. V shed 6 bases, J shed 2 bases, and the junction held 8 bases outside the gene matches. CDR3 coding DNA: TGTGCCAGCAGGATCGGACAGGGGCGCACCTACGAGCAGTACTTC. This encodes CASRIGQGRTYEQYF.

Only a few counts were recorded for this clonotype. The CDR3 loop is CASSQDPSRPETQYF. The CDR3 DNA reads TGCGCCAGCAGCCAAGACCCTTCACGTCCCGAGACCCAGTACTTC. The rearrangement joins TRBV4-3 to TRBJ2-5; D ambiguous. CDR1 and CDR2 from the germline V gene are LGHNA and YSLEER. This CDR3 is built from 15 residues. The ends were cut back, 0 bases at V and 5 bases at J, with 13 bases in the middle.

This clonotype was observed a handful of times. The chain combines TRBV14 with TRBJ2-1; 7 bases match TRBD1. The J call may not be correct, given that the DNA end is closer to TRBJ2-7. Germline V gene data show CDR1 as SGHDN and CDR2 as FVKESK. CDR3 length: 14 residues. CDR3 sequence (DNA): TGTGCCAGCAAGGGGGCTCCCTCCTACAATGAGCAGTACTTC. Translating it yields CASKGAPSYNEQYF.

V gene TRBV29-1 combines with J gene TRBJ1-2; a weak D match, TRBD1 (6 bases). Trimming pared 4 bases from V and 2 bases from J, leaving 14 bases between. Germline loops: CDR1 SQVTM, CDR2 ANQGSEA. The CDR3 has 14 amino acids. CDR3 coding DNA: TGCAGCGTTGCCCCAGGGGTTAAGAACTATGGCTACACCTTC. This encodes CSVAPGVKNYGYTF.

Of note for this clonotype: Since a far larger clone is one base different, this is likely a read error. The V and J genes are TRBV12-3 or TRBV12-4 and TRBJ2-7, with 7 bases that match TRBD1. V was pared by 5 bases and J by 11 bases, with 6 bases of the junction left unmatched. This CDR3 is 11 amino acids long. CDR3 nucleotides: TGTGCCAGCAGTCTAGGGGGCACCAAGTACTTC. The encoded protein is CASSLGGTKYF.

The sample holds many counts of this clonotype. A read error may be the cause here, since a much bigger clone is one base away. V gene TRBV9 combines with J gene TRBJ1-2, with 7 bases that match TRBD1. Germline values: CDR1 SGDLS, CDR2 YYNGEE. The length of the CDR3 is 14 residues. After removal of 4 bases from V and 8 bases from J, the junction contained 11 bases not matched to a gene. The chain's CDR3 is CASSSDRACRGYTF. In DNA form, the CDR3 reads TGTGCCAGCAGCTCAGACAGGGCCTGCCGGGGCTACACCTTC.

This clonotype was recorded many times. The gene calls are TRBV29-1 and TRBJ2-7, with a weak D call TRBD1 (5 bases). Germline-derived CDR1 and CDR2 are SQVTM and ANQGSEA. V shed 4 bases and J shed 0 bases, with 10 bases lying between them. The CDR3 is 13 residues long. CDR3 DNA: TGCAGCGTTGCGGTCAGGGCCTCCTACGAGCAGTACTTC. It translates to CSVAVRASYEQYF.

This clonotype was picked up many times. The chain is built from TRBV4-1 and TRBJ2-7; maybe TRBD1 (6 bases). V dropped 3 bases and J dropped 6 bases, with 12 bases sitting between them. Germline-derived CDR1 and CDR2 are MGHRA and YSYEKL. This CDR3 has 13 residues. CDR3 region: CASSQVRGSEQYF. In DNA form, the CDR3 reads TGCGCCAGCAGCCAGGTCAGGGGAAGCGAGCAGTACTTC.

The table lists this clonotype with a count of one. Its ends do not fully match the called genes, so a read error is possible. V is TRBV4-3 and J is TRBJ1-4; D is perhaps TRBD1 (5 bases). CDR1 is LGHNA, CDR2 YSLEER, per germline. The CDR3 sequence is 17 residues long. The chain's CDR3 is CASSQEWQGWTNEKRFF. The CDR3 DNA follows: TGCGCCAGCAGCCAAGAATGGCAGGGATGGACTAATGAAAAACGGTTTTTT.

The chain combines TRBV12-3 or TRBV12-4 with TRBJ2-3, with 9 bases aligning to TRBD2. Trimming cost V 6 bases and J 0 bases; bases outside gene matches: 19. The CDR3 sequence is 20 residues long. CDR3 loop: CASSHGAGGIPMYSTDTQYF. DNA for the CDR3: TGTGCCAGCAGCCATGGGGCGGGGGGGATCCCAATGTACAGCACAGATACGCAGTATTTT.

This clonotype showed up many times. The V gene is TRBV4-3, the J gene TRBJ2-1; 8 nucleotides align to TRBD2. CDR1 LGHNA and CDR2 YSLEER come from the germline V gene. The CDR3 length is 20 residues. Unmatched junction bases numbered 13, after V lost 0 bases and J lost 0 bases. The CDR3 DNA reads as TGCGCCAGCAGCCAAGATGCTGCTAGCGGGTCGTCCAGCTCCTACAATGAGCAGTTCTTC. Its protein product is CASSQDAASGSSSSYNEQFF.

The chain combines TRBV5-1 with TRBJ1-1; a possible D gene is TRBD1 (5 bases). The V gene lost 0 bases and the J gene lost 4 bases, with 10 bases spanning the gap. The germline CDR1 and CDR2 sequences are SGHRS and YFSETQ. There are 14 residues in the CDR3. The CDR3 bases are TGCGCCAGCAGCTTGGATGGGGGATCCACTGAAGCTTTCTTT. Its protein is CASSLDGGSTEAFF.

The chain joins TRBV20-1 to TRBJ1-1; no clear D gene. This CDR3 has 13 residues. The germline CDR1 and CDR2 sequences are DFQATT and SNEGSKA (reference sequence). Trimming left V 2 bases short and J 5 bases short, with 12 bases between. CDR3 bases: TGCAGTGCTAGAAGGCTAACGGGGACTGAAGCTTTCTTT. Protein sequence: CSARRLTGTEAFF.

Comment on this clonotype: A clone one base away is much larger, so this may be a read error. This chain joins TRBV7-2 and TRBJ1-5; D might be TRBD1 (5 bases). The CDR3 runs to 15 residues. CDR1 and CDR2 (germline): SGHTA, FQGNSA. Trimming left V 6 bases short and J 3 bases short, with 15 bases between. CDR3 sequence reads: CASRLDIGVNQPQHF. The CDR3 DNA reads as TGTGCCAGCAGACTCGATATAGGGGTCAATCAGCCCCAGCATTTT.

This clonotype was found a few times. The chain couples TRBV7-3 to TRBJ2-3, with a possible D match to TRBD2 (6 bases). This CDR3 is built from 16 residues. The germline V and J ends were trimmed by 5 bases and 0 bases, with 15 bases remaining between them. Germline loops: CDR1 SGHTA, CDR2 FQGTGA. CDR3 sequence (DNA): TGTGCCAGCAGCCCCAGTCGGGCGGGGAGCACAGATACGCAGTATTTT. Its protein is CASSPSRAGSTDTQYF.

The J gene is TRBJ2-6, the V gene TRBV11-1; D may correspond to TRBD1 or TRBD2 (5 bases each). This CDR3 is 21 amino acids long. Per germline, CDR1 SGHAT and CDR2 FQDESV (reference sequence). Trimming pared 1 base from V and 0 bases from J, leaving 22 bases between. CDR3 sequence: CASSLDSGAPSQFSGANVLTF. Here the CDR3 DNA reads TGTGCCAGCAGCTTAGATTCCGGGGCCCCTTCCCAGTTCTCTGGGGCCAACGTCCTGACTTTC. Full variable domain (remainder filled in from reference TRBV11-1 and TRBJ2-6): EAEVAQSPRYKITEKSQAVAFWCDPISGHATLYWYRQILGQGPELLVQFQDESVVDDSQLPKDRFSAERLKGVDSTLKIQPAELGDSAMYLCASSLDSGAPSQFSGANVLTFGAGSRLTVL.

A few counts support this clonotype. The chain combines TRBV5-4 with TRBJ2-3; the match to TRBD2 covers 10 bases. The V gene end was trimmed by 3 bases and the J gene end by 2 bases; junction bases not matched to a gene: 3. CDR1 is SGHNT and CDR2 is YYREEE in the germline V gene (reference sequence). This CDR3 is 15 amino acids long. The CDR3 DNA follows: TGTGCCAGCAGCTCTGGACTAGCGGACACAGATACGCAGTATTTT. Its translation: CASSSGLADTDTQYF.

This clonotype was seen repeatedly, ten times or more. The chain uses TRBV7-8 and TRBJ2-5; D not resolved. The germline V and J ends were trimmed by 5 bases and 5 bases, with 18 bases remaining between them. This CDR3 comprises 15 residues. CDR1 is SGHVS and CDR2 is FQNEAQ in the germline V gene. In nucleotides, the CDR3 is TGTGCCAGCAGCCCCCGACCGAGCGCGAGGGAGACCCAGTACTTC. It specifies CASSPRPSARETQYF.

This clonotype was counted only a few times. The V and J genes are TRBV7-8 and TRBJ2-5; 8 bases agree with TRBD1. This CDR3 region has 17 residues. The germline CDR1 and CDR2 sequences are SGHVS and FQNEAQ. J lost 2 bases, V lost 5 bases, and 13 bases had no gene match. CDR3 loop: CASSGDRGLGRQETQYF. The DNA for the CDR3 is TGTGCCAGCAGCGGTGACAGGGGCTTGGGGAGGCAAGAGACCCAGTACTTC.

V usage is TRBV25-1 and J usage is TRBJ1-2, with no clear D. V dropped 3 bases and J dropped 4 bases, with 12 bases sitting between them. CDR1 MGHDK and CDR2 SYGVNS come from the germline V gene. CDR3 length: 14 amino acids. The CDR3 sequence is CASSDFGSFYGYTF. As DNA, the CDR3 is TGTGCCAGCAGTGATTTCGGGTCCTTCTATGGCTACACCTTC.

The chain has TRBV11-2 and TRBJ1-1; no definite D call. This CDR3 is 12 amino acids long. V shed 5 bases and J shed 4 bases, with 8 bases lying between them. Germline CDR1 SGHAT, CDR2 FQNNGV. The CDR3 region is CASSPEGTEAFF. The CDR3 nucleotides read TGTGCCAGCAGCCCGGAAGGCACTGAAGCTTTCTTT. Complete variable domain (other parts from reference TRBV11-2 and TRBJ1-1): EAGVAQSPRYKIIEKRQSVAFWCNPISGHATLYWYQQILGQGPKLLIQFQNNGVVDDSQLPKDRFSAERLKGVDSTLKIQPAKLEDSAVYLCASSPEGTEAFFGQGTRLTVV.

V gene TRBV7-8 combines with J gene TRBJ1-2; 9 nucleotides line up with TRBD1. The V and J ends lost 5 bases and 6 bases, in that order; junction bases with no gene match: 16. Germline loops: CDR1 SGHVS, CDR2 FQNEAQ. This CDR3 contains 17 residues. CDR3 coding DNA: TGTGCCAGCAGCCCAATACGGTCGACAGGGGGAATCCATGGCTACACCTTC. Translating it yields CASSPIRSTGGIHGYTF.

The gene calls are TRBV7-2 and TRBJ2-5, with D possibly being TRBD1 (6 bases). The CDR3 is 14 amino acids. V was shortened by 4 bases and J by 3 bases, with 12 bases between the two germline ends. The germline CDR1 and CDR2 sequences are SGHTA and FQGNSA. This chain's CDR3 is CASSSDSGEETQYF. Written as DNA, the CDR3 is TGTGCCAGCAGCTCCGACTCAGGGGAAGAGACCCAGTACTTC.

This CDR3 reads CASSPGHQGPDTQYF. CDR3 bases: TGTGCCAGCAGCCCAGGCCACCAGGGTCCAGATACGCAGTATTTT. The gene calls are TRBV14 and TRBJ2-3, with a possible D match to TRBD1 (5 bases). Trimming removed 4 bases at V and 4 bases at J, with 15 bases between. CDR3 size: 15 residues. The V gene's germline CDR1 is SGHDN and CDR2 FVKESK.